The clone carrying this TCR beta chain was seen ten or more times. This entry belongs to a study of T cell repertoires in cytomegalovirus infection. TCRdb processed the reads anew with MiXCR; each CDR3 protein has one entry. Here the sample spans some 240,000 distinct CDR3 sequences, about 17% being singletons. Germline values: CDR1 SGHVT, CDR2 SQSDAQ. The junction had 14 bases not matched to a gene; V was cut back by 1 base and J by 4 bases. The CDR3 totals 19 residues. The clonotype was recovered from a human donor in good health (CMV status not recorded). Some clones in this sample may be carry-over from other donors' samples. V and J are TRBV7-4 and TRBJ1-4; TRBD1 matches at 8 bases. Sequencing was performed on CD8+ T cells from PBMCs. CDR3 bases: TGTGCCAGCAGCTTAGAAGATCGGCAGGGGGCATTCAGTAATGAAAAACTGTTTTTT. Protein: CASSLEDRQGAFSNEKLFF. Based on the CDR3 plus reference TRBV7-4 and TRBJ1-4, the full variable domain is GAGVSQSPRYKVAKRGRDVALRCDSISGHVTLYWYRQTLGQGSEVLTYSQSDAQRDKSGRPSGRFSAERPERSVSTLKIQRTEQGDSAVYLCASSLEDRQGAFSNEKLFFGSGTQLSVL.